Sequencing of this T cell receptor (beta chain) was carried out in a study of cytotoxic CD8 clonotypes in ibrutinib-treated CLL. Study-wide points: Researchers report that baseline clonality outpaced age-matched healthy donors and tracked circulating CD8+ T-cell counts. Clonality showed a rise at ibrutinib response that reversed toward baseline at progression. Treatment left the uncommon public clonotypes either contracted or stable in frequency.

Losses at the gene ends were 0 bases for V and 1 base for J; bases not matched to a gene: 3. CDR3 size: 15 residues. Germline CDR1 reads SGDLS; CDR2 reads YYNGEE. Only in-frame clones appear in the TCRdb table, and some are missing; sequencing was by immunoSEQ multiplex PCR. The sample has roughly 220,000 clones, 65% to 80% seen once; the top ten hold over 5.5%. About this clone itself: What it binds is not known.

The sequencing used PBMCs, collected after 12 months of ibrutinib treatment. The gene calls are TRBV9 and TRBJ2-7, with 8 bases identical to TRBD1. This clonotype was sampled from a human donor with chronic lymphocytic leukemia. CDR3 sequence reads: CASSVGTGSSYEQYF. CDR3 coding DNA: TGTGCCAGCAGCGTAGGGACAGGGTCGTCCTACGAGCAGTACTTC.